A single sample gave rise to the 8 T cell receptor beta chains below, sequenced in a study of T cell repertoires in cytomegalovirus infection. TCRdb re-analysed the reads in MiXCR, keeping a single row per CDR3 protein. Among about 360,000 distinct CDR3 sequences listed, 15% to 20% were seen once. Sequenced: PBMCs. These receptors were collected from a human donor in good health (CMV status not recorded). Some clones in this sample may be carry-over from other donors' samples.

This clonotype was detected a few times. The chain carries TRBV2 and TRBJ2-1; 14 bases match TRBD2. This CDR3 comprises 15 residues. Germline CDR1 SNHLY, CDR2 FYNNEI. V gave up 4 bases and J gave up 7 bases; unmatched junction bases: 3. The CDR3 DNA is TGTGCCAGCAGTGCGGGACTAGCGGGAGTAAATGAGCAGTTCTTC. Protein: CASSAGLAGVNEQFF.

The CDR3 DNA is TGTGCCAGCAGTTACGGACTAGCCTACGAGCAGTACTTC. As protein: CASSYGLAYEQYF. The chain uses TRBV6-5 and TRBJ2-7; 7 positions agree with TRBD2. V lost 2 bases to trimming and J lost 2 bases; unmatched junction nucleotides: 0. The CDR3 totals 13 residues. The V gene's germline CDR1 is MNHEY and CDR2 SVGAGI.

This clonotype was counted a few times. This CDR3 reads CASSPGTGGDYEQYF. The CDR3 nucleotides read TGTGCCAGCTCACCTGGGACCGGGGGAGACTACGAGCAGTACTTC. V is TRBV18 and J is TRBJ2-7, with a weak D call TRBD2 (6 bases). Per germline, CDR1 KGHSH and CDR2 LQKENI. The V end lost 3 bases, the J end lost 3 bases, and 15 bases lay between the germline ends. The CDR3 has 15 residues. Variable domain in full (rest from reference TRBV18 and TRBJ2-7): NAGVMQNPRHLVRRRGQEARLRCSPMKGHSHVYWYRQLPEEGLKFMVYLQKENIIDESGMPKERFSAEFPKEGPSILRIQQVVRGDSAAYFCASSPGTGGDYEQYFGPGTRLTVT.

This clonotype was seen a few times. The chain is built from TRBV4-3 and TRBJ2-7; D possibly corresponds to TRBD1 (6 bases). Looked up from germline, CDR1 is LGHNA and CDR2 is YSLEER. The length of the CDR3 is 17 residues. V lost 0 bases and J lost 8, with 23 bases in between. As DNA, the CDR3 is TGCGCCAGCAGCCAAGAGGCGGACAGCCGTCTTTTGTTTAAGCAGTACTTC. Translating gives CASSQEADSRLLFKQYF.

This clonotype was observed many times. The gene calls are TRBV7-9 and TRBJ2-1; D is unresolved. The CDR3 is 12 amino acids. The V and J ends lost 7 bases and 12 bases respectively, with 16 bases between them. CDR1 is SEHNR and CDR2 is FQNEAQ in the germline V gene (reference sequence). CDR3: CASKGVLGAQFF. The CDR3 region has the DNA TGTGCCAGCAAAGGCGTCCTTGGAGCGCAGTTCTTC.

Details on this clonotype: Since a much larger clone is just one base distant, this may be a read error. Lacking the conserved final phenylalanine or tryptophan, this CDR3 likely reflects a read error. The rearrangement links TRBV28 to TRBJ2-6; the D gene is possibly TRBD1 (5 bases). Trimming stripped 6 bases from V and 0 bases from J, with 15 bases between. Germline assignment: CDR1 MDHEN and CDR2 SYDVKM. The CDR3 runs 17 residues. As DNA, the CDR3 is TGTGCCAGCAGCCCCGGCCAGGGTCTCTCTGGGGCCAACGTCCTGACTCTC. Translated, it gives CASSPGQGLSGANVLTL.

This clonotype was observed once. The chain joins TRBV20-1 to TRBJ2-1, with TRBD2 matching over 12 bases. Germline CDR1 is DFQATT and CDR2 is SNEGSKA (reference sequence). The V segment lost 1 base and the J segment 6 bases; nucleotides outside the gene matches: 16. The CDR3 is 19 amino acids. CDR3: CSARAVRSSGGAFVNEQFF. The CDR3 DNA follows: TGCAGTGCTAGAGCAGTTCGTTCTAGCGGGGGGGCCTTCGTCAATGAGCAGTTCTTC.

The CDR3 sequence: CASSHPGTGTTDTQYF. DNA for the CDR3: TGTGCCAGCTCACATCCCGGGACAGGGACCACAGATACGCAGTATTTT. The chain is built from TRBV18 and TRBJ2-3, with 9 bases that match TRBD1. CDR1 is KGHSH, CDR2 LQKENI, per germline. The CDR3 loop spans 16 amino acids. The V segment lost 4 bases and the J segment 2 bases; nucleotides outside the gene matches: 7. Full variable domain (missing parts from reference TRBV18 and TRBJ2-3): NAGVMQNPRHLVRRRGQEARLRCSPMKGHSHVYWYRQLPEEGLKFMVYLQKENIIDESGMPKERFSAEFPKEGPSILRIQQVVRGDSAAYFCASSHPGTGTTDTQYFGPGTRLTVL.